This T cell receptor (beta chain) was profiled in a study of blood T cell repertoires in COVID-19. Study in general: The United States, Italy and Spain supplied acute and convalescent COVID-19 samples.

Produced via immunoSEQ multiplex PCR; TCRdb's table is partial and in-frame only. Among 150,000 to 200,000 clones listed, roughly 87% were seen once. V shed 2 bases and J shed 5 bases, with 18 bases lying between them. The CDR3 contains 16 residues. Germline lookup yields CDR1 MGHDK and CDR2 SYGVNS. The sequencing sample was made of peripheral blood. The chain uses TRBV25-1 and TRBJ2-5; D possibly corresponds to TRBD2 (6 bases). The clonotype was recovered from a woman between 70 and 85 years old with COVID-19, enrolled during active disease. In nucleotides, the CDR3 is TGTGCCAGCAGTGAAGGGAAGCGGCCCGGAGGGGAGACCCAGTACTTC. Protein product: CASSEGKRPGGETQYF.